The T cell receptor beta chain under discussion was sequenced for a study of OX40 agonist ivuxolimab in advanced cancers. Sequencing used immunoSEQ multiplex PCR; TCRdb keeps in-frame clones, though not all of them. The data contain approximately 69,000 clones, 86% of them singletons. The germline V gene encodes CDR1 LNHDA and CDR2 SQIVND (reference sequence). The CDR3 length is 11 residues. The V end lost 3 bases, the J end lost 4 bases, and 3 bases lay between the germline ends. The sample consisted of CD4+ or CD8+ T cells sorted from blood, taken in a trial of the OX40 agonist ivuxolimab. The gene calls are TRBV19 and TRBJ2-5; the D is unclear. This receptor was identified in an adult with an advanced solid tumor such as melanoma, head and neck, liver or kidney cancer. The CDR3 loop is CASSIRETQYF. The CDR3 region has the DNA TGTGCCAGTAGTATCCGAGAGACCCAGTACTTC.